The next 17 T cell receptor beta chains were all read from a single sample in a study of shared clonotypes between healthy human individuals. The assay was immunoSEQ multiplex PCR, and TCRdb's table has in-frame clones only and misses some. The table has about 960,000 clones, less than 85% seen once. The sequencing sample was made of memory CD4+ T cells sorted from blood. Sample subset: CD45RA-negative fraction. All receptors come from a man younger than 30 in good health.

CDR3 DNA: TGTGCCAGCAGCTTATCCAGGACCGCACCGTACTTC. This gives the protein CASSLSRTAPYF. V and J are TRBV7-9 and TRBJ2-5; no firm D call. Trimming removed 2 bases at V and 13 bases at J, with 14 bases between. The germline V gene encodes CDR1 SEHNR and CDR2 FQNEAQ (reference sequence). This CDR3 is built from 12 residues.

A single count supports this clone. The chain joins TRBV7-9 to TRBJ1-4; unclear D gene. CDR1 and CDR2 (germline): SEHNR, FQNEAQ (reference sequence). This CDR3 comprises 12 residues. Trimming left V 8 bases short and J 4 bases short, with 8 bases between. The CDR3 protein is CASRTGNEKLFF. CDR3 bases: TGTGCCAGCCGGACGGGTAATGAAAAACTGTTTTTT.

The CDR3 coding sequence is TGTGCCAGCACCCTCGGAGGGGGGGGAGAGACCCAGTACTTC. Translating gives CASTLGGGGETQYF. The chain joins TRBV7-2 to TRBJ2-5; maybe TRBD2 (7 bases). Germline loops: CDR1 SGHTA, CDR2 FQGNSA. Trimming removed 7 bases from V and 4 bases from J, with 16 bases in between. This CDR3 region has 14 residues. The variable domain in full, completed from reference TRBV7-2 and TRBJ2-5, reads GAGVSQSPSNKVTEKGKDVELRCDPISGHTALYWYRQSLGQGLEFLIYFQGNSAPDKSGLPSDRFSAERTGGSVSTLTIQRTQQEDSAVYLCASTLGGGGETQYFGPGTRLLVL.

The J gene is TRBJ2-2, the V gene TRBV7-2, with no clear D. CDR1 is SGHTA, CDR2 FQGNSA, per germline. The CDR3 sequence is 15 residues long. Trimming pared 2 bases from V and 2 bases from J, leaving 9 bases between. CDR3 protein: CASSLMSGNTGELFF. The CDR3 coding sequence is TGTGCCAGCAGCTTAATGTCTGGAAACACCGGGGAGCTGTTTTTT.

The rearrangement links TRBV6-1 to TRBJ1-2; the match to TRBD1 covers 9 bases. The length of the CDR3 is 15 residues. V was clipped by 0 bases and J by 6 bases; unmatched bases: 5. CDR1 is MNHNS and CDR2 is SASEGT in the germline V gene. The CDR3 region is CASSEARDRAHGYTF. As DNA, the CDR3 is TGTGCCAGCAGTGAAGCCCGGGACAGGGCCCATGGCTACACCTTC.

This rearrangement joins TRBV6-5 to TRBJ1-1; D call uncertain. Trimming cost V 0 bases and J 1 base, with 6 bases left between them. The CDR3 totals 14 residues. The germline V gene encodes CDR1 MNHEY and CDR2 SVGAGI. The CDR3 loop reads CASSYSPSNTEAFF. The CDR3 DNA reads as TGTGCCAGCAGTTACTCGCCATCGAACACTGAAGCTTTCTTT.

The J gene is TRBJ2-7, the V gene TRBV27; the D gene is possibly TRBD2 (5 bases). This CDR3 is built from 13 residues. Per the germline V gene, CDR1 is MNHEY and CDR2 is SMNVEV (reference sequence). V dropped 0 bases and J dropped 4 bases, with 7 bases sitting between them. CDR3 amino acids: CASSLSGRYEQYF. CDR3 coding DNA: TGTGCCAGCAGTTTATCTGGGAGATACGAGCAGTACTTC.

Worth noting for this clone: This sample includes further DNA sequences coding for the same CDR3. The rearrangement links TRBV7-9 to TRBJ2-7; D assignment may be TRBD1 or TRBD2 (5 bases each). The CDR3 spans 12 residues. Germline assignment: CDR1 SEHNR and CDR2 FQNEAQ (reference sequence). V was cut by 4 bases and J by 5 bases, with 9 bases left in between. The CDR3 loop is CASSSVGDEQYF. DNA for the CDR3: TGTGCCAGCAGCTCCGTGGGGGACGAGCAGTACTTC.

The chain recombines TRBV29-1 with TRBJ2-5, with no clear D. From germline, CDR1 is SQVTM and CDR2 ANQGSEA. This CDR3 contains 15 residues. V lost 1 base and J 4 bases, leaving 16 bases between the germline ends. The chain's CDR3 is CSVEVLGPGGETQYF. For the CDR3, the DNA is TGCAGCGTTGAAGTTCTCGGCCCGGGCGGAGAGACCCAGTACTTC.

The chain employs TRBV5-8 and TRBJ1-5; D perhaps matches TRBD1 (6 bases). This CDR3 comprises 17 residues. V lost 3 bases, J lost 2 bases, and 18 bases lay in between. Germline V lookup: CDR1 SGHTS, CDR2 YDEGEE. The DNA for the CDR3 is TGTGCCAGCAGCTATCCCAAGGTGGCAGGGGGCAATCAGCCCCAGCATTTT. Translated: CASSYPKVAGGNQPQHF.

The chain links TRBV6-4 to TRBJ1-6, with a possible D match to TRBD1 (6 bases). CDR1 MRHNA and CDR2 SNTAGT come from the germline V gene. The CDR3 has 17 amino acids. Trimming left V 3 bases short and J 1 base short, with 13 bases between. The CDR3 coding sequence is TGTGCCAGCAGTGATCCTACAGGGAAGTCCTATAATTCACCCCTCCACTTT. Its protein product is CASSDPTGKSYNSPLHF.

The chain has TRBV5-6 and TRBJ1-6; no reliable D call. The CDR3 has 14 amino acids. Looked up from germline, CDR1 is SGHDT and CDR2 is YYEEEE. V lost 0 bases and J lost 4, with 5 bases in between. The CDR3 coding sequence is TGTGCCAGCAGCTTGGCTGTTTATAATTCACCCCTCCACTTT. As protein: CASSLAVYNSPLHF.

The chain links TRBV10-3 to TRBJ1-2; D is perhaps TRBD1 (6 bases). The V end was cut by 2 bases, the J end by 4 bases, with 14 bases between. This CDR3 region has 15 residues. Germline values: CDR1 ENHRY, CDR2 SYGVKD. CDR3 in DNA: TGTGCCATCAGTGAGGGGCAGGGACAAGCCTATGGCTACACCTTC. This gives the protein CAISEGQGQAYGYTF.

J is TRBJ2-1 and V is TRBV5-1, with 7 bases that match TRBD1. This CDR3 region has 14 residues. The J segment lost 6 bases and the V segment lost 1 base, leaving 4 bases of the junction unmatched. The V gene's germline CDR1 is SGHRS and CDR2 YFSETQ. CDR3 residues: CASSLRTGFNEQFF. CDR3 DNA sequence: TGCGCCAGCAGCTTGAGGACAGGCTTCAATGAGCAGTTCTTC.

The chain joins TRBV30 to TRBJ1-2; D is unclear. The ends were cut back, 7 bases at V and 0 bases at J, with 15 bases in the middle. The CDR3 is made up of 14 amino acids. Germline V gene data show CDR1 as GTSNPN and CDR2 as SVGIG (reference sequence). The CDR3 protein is CASTPGPANYGYTF. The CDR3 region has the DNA TGTGCCTCAACCCCCGGGCCAGCTAACTATGGCTACACCTTC.

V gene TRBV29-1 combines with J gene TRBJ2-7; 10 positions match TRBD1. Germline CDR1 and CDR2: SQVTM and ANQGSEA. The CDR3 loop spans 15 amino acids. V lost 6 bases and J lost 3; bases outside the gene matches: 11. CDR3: CSVTGTGAGNYEQYF. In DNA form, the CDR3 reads TGCAGCGTAACTGGGACAGGGGCAGGCAACTACGAGCAGTACTTC.

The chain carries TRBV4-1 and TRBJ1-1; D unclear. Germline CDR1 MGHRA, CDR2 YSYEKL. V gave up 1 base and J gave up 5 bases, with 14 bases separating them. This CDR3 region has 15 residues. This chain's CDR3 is CASSQVREVGTEAFF. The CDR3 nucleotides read TGCGCCAGCAGCCAAGTAAGGGAGGTCGGGACTGAAGCTTTCTTT.